This T cell receptor (beta chain) emerged from a study of human T cells and chemical hapten exposure. Study background: Weekly administration of diphenylcyclopropenone to the scalp of patients continued throughout the approximately 24-week study.

Germline CDR1 is LGHNA and CDR2 is YSLEER. Trimming pared 3 bases from V and 6 bases from J, leaving 9 bases between. This CDR3 spans 13 amino acids. Regarding time point: pre-sensitization, week 0. Treatment noted: therapeutic diphenylcyclopropenone sensitization with weekly scalp DPC. Individual cDNA molecules had unique molecular identifiers attached to them by the library. TCRdb reprocessed the RACE reads with MiXCR, giving one entry per CDR3 protein. The data show more than 100,000 distinct CDR3 sequences, roughly 14% seen once. Overall study findings and caveats: Since the donors had alopecia, their immune response may not be the same as that of healthy people.

This clonotype was detected only a few times. The antigen is undetermined. The J gene is TRBJ2-1, the V gene TRBV4-3; D remains unclear. This receptor was taken from a woman aged 18-30 years with alopecia areata. Some clones in this sample may be carry-over from other donors' samples. Sequenced material: whole blood, taken in connection with sensitization to the hapten diphenylcyclopropenone (DPC). The CDR3 loop is CASSHPNSNEQFF. Written as DNA, the CDR3 is TGCGCCAGCAGCCATCCTAACTCCAATGAGCAGTTCTTC.